The sequence of this TCR beta chain was determined in a study of cytomegalovirus exposure and HLA in healthy donors (dated by TCRdb to the late 2010s). As for the study more broadly: According to an earlier analysis of around 600 of the donors, some 180 million T cells yielded some 120 million unique TCR beta sequences and approximately 300 Gb of sequence data. HLA typing included class I and class II loci at four-digit resolution. A separate validation cohort of over 95 different subjects was used in addition to the approximately 670-subject first cohort. The study aimed to test whether signatures of past pathogen exposure could be identified by cataloging public T cell receptors. Every discovery cohort repertoire had been produced on one sequencing platform. Using immunosequencing, the study profiled T cell repertoires from 666 subjects and related those repertoires to cytomegalovirus serostatus. Across approximately 400 genotyped donors of the cohort, an average of about 200,000 unique TCR beta nucleotide sequences per donor were sequenced, and approximately 19% of those sequences were non-productive. Typing coverage varied by locus: 629-630 donors for A, B, C, DRB1 and DQB1; under 550 for DQA1; 600 to 610 for DPA1; roughly 470 for DPB1. Roughly 5 DR-DQ haplotypes were handled as single units for association and clustering, since linkage in the cohort was strong. Donor age, sex, ethnicity and CMV serostatus were compiled alongside the repertoire data. An earlier analysis of around 580 of the donors used high-throughput TCR beta sequencing to judge whether each TCR beta V gene segment behaved as functional or pseudogenic. Around 320 gigabases of sequencing data and some 85 million unique TCR sequences were included in an early release covering around 650 HLA-typed donors. A later analysis re-analyzed previously published TCR beta repertoires from 666 donors and added high-resolution HLA genotyping to study TCR occurrence patterns. The later analysis used no new phenotypic data to find candidate immune exposures, relying instead on TCR beta sequences and their occurrence across donors. A later genetic analysis used genome-wide SNP genotypes for about 65% of the roughly 670 donors, treating that subset as a discovery cohort. The study combined high-throughput TCR immunosequencing, statistical association of individual TCRs with disease status, and machine learning to predict cytomegalovirus infection status. Among the roughly 400 genotyped donors, approximately 77% belonged to the genetic ancestry cluster associated with self-reported Caucasian donors.

As concerns this clone: It lacks a known antigen. No much larger clone is present one base from it, and per-base qualities are unavailable.

The germline V gene encodes CDR1 MGHRA and CDR2 YSYEKL. Taken from cysteine to phenylalanine, the CDR3 has 14 residues. This entry keeps only the CDR3 DNA: 42 bases, framed from base 1. Deletion took 6 bases off V and 3 bases off J, with a span of 15 bases between the germline ends. General conclusions and limits of the study: In vitro tests confirmed that a few of the cytomegalovirus-associated TCR beta chains recognize cytomegalovirus antigens. Strong co-occurrence of HLA alleles, especially DR and DQ, made assigning TCR associations to individual alleles difficult. A further reported finding was that TCR beta sequences accurately predicted the HLA-A and HLA-B alleles for most subjects in the first cohort. Correlated functional status among segregating V segments might reflect linkage disequilibrium, but an unknown experimental factor could not be ruled out. According to a later analysis, TCR association rates differed among HLA loci, with DRB1 alleles showing the most associated TCRs and HLA-C alleles showing the fewest. The earlier analysis of 587 of the donors excluded roughly 16 rarely observed V segments, including chromosome 9 orphons, because counts were too low. The authors suggested that the approach could potentially be generalized to other disease states and immunological phenotypes. A later genetic analysis associated a missense DCLRE1C variant with V-gene and J-gene trimming of TCR beta chains, and an independent cohort replicated the association. Because HLA typing was missing for some donors at each locus, association tests included only the typed subset. In this cohort, only TCR beta chains were sequenced, and detectable features were limited by the absence of alpha or paired-chain data. In a later genetic analysis, fewer N-insertions in productive TCRs were reported among donors in an Asian-associated ancestry cluster than the approximately 710-donor mean. At a false discovery rate of 0.05, a later analysis linked 15,000 to 20,000 TCR beta sequences to specific HLA alleles. The 87-base-pair reads could not distinguish some IMGT-functional V segments, including TRBV6-2 and TRBV6-3, so those segments were excluded. Cytomegalovirus status was reported to be diagnosed by the classifier with high specificity and sensitivity in both the original and validation cohorts. In a later analysis, HLA-associated TCR beta chains showed more clonal expansion and lower generation probabilities than non-associated chains that were equally common. A total of roughly 160 TCR beta chains were listed by the study as associated with cytomegalovirus. Roughly uniform sequencing depth across donors was assumed in presence/absence analyses, although this assumption may not hold. A later analysis reported that several top co-occurrence clusters appeared linked to parvovirus B19, influenza, CMV and Epstein-Barr virus. An earlier analysis of approximately 600 of the donors showed that most TCR beta V segments appeared in productive rearrangements either about 87% or about 30% of the time, which broadly matched IMGT annotations. A group of highly shared sequence variants was considered likely to be a technical artifact of the sequencing pipeline. While some public TCRs were present in many individuals, most TCR sequences turned up only very rarely across donors. A later analysis found that most CMV-associated TCR beta chains appeared HLA-restricted, with HLA associations seemingly driven largely by CMV exposure. CMV serostatus was the only immune exposure information available for the cohort.

The cohort consisted of more than 650 healthy bone marrow donors. Cohort members were all nominally healthy when sampled, although unrecorded immune exposures were likely present. The donor was CMV seronegative and belonged to the group of around 400 seronegative cohort members. Every donor gave a peripheral blood sample, and the peripheral blood mononuclear cells from that sample were used for TCR beta sequencing. Genomic DNA extraction from the blood cell samples was performed with the Qiagen DNeasy Blood Extraction Kit. The library was made by the immunoSEQ multiplex PCR assay. For the multiplex PCR, a mixture combining 60 forward primers for TCR Vbeta segments and 13 reverse primers for TCR Jbeta segments was used. The CDR3 region of rearranged TCR beta genes was amplified from genomic DNA by a multiplex PCR assay. The Illumina HiSeq System was used to sequence the amplified TCR beta libraries as 87-base-pair reads. The study's processing was this. A later analysis counted about 80 million unique TCR beta chains across the 500 to 850 repertoires, and some 11 million of these chains were shared by at least two donors. Raw reads were error-corrected and collapsed into unique sequences with a nearest-neighbor algorithm that merged closely related sequences to remove PCR and sequencing errors. V, D and J gene segments were assigned by aligning CDR3 sequences to IMGT reference sequences. Each retained sequence needed at least a six-nucleotide match to both a V gene segment and a J gene segment. A rearrangement counted as productive if the CDR3 had no stop codons and remained in frame with V and J, and every other rearrangement counted as non-productive. CDR3 was defined according to IMGT convention as the region running from the second conserved V-encoded cysteine to the conserved J-encoded phenylalanine. In an earlier analysis of more than 550 of the donors, sequences lacking an unambiguous match to a single V gene segment were excluded. In an earlier analysis of approximately 500 of the donors, a V segment was called functional when productive rearrangements were above 56.7%, and segregating when the standard deviation between donors exceeded 5%. A statistical classification framework was developed to diagnose cytomegalovirus status using the catalog of TCR beta chain sequences. A later analysis assigned V and J genes by comparing TCR nucleotide sequences with IMGT/GENE-DB human TR gene sequences. The TCRdist pipeline was used in a later analysis to assign CDR3 sequences and most-parsimonious VDJ recombination scenarios. In a later analysis, each TCR beta chain was defined by its CDR3 amino acid sequence together with its V-gene family, and reads without a unique V-gene family were excluded. A later analysis removed 500 to 600 highly shared, low-generation-probability nucleotide sequences to deal with suspected cross-contamination and a sequencing artifact. A later analysis calculated a clonal expansion index for each public chain from normalized within-repertoire ranks of inferred template counts. A later analysis computed generation probabilities with a VDJ recombination model fitted to out-of-frame rearrangements, and checked the results against IGoR. In a later analysis, TCR-TCR, TCR-HLA and TCR-CMV co-occurrence was scored with hypergeometric tests, and a repertoire-size bias correction was applied to TCR pairs. False discovery rates were estimated in a later analysis by permuting HLA or CMV assignments 20 times. A later analysis grouped co-occurring TCRs with DBSCAN, adding TCRdist sequence similarity when clustering within HLA-allele-positive subsets. For co-occurrence clustering, repertoires with fewer than 30,000 or more than 120,000 public chains were excluded, along with about five repertoires with anomalous nucleotide sharing. Not all clones reach the TCRdb copy of this immuneACCESS table, which keeps in-frame sequences only. Checked studies attribute under half of the gap to unresolved V genes and leave the rest unexplained. That table is the source of V, J and clone size, and D and trimming were worked out from the DNA. The sample has approximately 110,000 clones on record, 80% to 85% of them singletons. Jointly, the top ten make up less than 2.5% of the sample.

This sequence originates from a woman aged 30 to 39 in good health and CMV-seronegative. The source material was PBMCs. The sequence joins TRBV4-1 to TRBJ2-7, with a tentative D gene TRBD2 over 6 matching bases. The DNA sequence is given as TGCGCCAGCAGTCGAGGGTGGGGGGACTACGAGCAGTACTTC. Translated, this gives CASSRGWGDYEQYF.